The 31 T cell receptor beta chains listed next were all sequenced from one sample in a study of blood T cells in healthy people across ages. A second PCR of roughly 6 to 12 cycles used a sample-barcoded 5' primer and a J-beta primer mix. TCRdb analysed the 5' RACE reads with MiXCR anew, one entry per CDR3 protein. The sample comprises about 640,000 distinct CDR3 sequences, roughly three fifths of which are singletons, and 30% to 45% rests with the top ten. The sequenced material came from blood. The receptors come from a man aged 55-75 years in good health.

To note about this clonotype: A much larger clone lies a single base off, so this may be a read error. The chain links TRBV6-1 to TRBJ2-5, with unresolved D. The CDR3 covers 13 residues. Germline V gene data show CDR1 as MNHNS and CDR2 as SASEGT. CDR3 in DNA: TGTGCCAGCAGTCTATTCCGCCAAGGGACCCAGTACTTC. Protein: CASSLFRQGTQYF.

This clonotype appeared a few times. The chain couples TRBV29-1 to TRBJ2-4; 7 bases line up with TRBD1. From germline, CDR1 is SQVTM and CDR2 ANQGSEA. There are 16 residues in the CDR3. The ends lost 8 bases at V and 0 bases at J; junction bases unmatched: 13. The CDR3 nucleotides read TGCAGCTATACTGAAAGACAGGGATTAGCCAAAAACATTCAGTACTTC. Residues: CSYTERQGLAKNIQYF. Combining the CDR3 with reference TRBV29-1 and TRBJ2-4 gives the whole variable domain SAVISQKPSRDICQRGTSLTIQCQVDSQVTMMFWYRQQPGQSLTLIATANQGSEATYESGFVIDKFPISRPNLTFSTLTVSNMSPEDSSIYLCSYTERQGLAKNIQYFGAGTRLSVL.

This clonotype was counted a few times. This chain joins TRBV29-1 and TRBJ2-5, with D perhaps matching TRBD1 (5 bases). CDR1 is SQVTM and CDR2 is ANQGSEA in the germline V gene. V gave up 8 bases and J gave up 4 bases, with 17 bases separating them. This CDR3 has 13 residues. CDR3 amino acids: CSHEPAGSETQYF. CDR3 coding DNA: TGCAGCCATGAGCCCGCAGGGTCAGAGACCCAGTACTTC.

J is TRBJ1-2 and V is TRBV12-3 or TRBV12-4; 7 bases align to TRBD1. The CDR3 sequence is 16 residues long. The J segment lost 4 bases and the V segment lost 3 bases, leaving 11 bases of the junction unmatched. The CDR3 here is CASSLGPAGGPYGYTF. In DNA form, the CDR3 reads TGTGCCAGCAGTTTGGGGCCGGCAGGGGGACCCTATGGCTACACCTTC.

This clonotype was observed a few times. The rearrangement joins TRBV10-1 to TRBJ2-1; D unresolved. V lost 2 bases and J 6 bases, leaving 8 bases between the germline ends. The CDR3 is made up of 13 amino acids. Germline V lookup: CDR1 WNHNN, CDR2 SYGVQD (reference sequence). CDR3 residues: CASSEAVTNEQFF. The DNA of the CDR3 is TGCGCCAGCAGTGAGGCGGTCACCAATGAGCAGTTCTTC.

This chain links TRBV2 with TRBJ2-5, with D unclear. CDR1 is SNHLY, CDR2 FYNNEI, per germline. The CDR3 is 10 residues long. Trimming took off 7 bases at V and 5 bases at J, with 5 bases between the two ends. The CDR3 is CASIQETQYF. The CDR3 DNA sequence: TGTGCCAGCATCCAGGAGACCCAGTACTTC.

The chain links TRBV18 to TRBJ1-4; a weak D match, TRBD1 (5 bases). The V end was cut by 6 bases, the J end by 8 bases, with 13 bases between. Per germline, CDR1 KGHSH and CDR2 LQKENI. This CDR3 is 13 amino acids long. DNA for the CDR3: TGTGCCAGCTCGACAGAGGGTCGGGAAAAACTGTTTTTT. This gives the protein CASSTEGREKLFF.

The chain links TRBV6-4 to TRBJ2-5, with 10 bases that match TRBD2. Per germline, CDR1 MRHNA and CDR2 SNTAGT. The CDR3 is 15 amino acids. V trimming: 3 bases; J trimming: 1 base; junction bases outside the gene matches: 2. The CDR3 DNA follows: TGTGCCAGCAGTGAGCTAGCGGGGGCCCAAGAGACCCAGTACTTC. Protein sequence: CASSELAGAQETQYF.

V usage is TRBV4-2 and J usage is TRBJ1-4; TRBD1 matches at 8 bases. This CDR3 comprises 15 residues. V was pared by 5 bases and J by 6 bases, with 8 bases of the junction left unmatched. The germline V gene encodes CDR1 LGHNA and CDR2 YNFKEQ. CDR3: CASSTPGGVDEKLFF. The CDR3 nucleotides read TGTGCCAGCAGCACTCCAGGGGGCGTTGATGAAAAACTGTTTTTT.

The rearrangement uses TRBV20-1 and TRBJ2-1; 10 nucleotides match TRBD2. The CDR3 is made up of 15 amino acids. Germline lookup yields CDR1 DFQATT and CDR2 SNEGSKA (reference sequence). The J segment lost 0 bases and the V segment lost 5 bases, leaving 4 bases of the junction unmatched. This chain's CDR3 is CSAQLAGPSYNEQFF. The CDR3 region has the DNA TGCAGTGCTCAACTAGCGGGGCCCTCCTACAATGAGCAGTTCTTC.

The chain combines TRBV6-2 or TRBV6-3 with TRBJ2-5; 15 bases align to TRBD2. Germline CDR1 is MNHEY and CDR2 is SVGEGT. V was clipped by 5 bases and J by 5 bases; unmatched bases: 3. This CDR3 is built from 15 residues. The CDR3 nucleotides read TGTGCCAGCAGTGGACTAGCGGGGGGGCTGGAGACCCAGTACTTC. It codes for CASSGLAGGLETQYF.

The genes are TRBV7-2 and TRBJ1-5, with D perhaps TRBD1 (6 bases). The CDR3 length is 13 residues. CDR1 is SGHTA and CDR2 is FQGNSA in the germline V gene. V was shortened by 5 bases and J by 7 bases, with 12 bases between the two germline ends. CDR3 sequence reads: CASSRDIRQPQHF. The CDR3 coding sequence is TGTGCCAGCAGCCGGGACATTAGACAGCCCCAGCATTTT.

This clonotype was recorded once. The chain recombines TRBV6-6 with TRBJ2-3; 9 positions agree with TRBD2. Looked up from germline, CDR1 is MNHNY and CDR2 is SVGAGI (reference sequence). This CDR3 region has 15 residues. The V and J ends lost 6 bases and 0 bases, in that order; junction bases with no gene match: 4. The CDR3 nucleotides read TGTGCCAGCAGATCTAGCGGGGTCAGCACAGATACGCAGTATTTT. As protein: CASRSSGVSTDTQYF.

The sample holds a few counts of this clonotype. The chain carries TRBV12-3 or TRBV12-4 and TRBJ2-5; 9 bases are shared with TRBD1. V shed 7 bases, J shed 4 bases, and the junction held 7 bases outside the gene matches. This CDR3 is 14 amino acids long. The CDR3 DNA is TGTGCCAGCACTACCGGGACAGGGCGAGAGACCCAGTACTTC. It encodes CASTTGTGRETQYF.

A few counts support this clonotype. The chain recombines TRBV7-2 with TRBJ2-4; 12 positions match TRBD2. The CDR3 is 15 residues long. The germline CDR1 and CDR2 sequences are SGHTA and FQGNSA. With V trimmed by 3 bases and J by 4 bases, 1 base remained unmatched. Here the CDR3 reads CASSFTSGGKNIQYF. DNA of the CDR3: TGTGCCAGCAGCTTCACTAGCGGGGGGAAAAACATTCAGTACTTC. The variable domain in full, with the rest retrieved from reference TRBV7-2 and TRBJ2-4, is GAGVSQSPSNKVTEKGKDVELRCDPISGHTALYWYRQSLGQGLEFLIYFQGNSAPDKSGLPSDRFSAERTGGSVSTLTIQRTQQEDSAVYLCASSFTSGGKNIQYFGAGTRLSVL.

The rearrangement uses TRBV27 and TRBJ1-6, with D perhaps matching TRBD1 (6 bases). V shed 6 bases and J shed 10 bases, with 13 bases lying between them. Germline V gene sequence: CDR1 MNHEY, CDR2 SMNVEV (reference sequence). CDR3 length: 13 residues. CDR3 sequence: CASSPRTVSPLHF. The DNA for the CDR3 is TGTGCCAGCAGCCCCAGGACAGTCTCACCCCTCCACTTT.

This clonotype has just a few counts. The J gene is TRBJ2-5, the V gene TRBV11-2, with 8 bases identical to TRBD2. Germline V gives CDR1 SGHAT, CDR2 FQNNGV. The junction had 7 bases not matched to a gene; V was cut back by 2 bases and J by 5 bases. This CDR3 is 15 amino acids long. The CDR3 reads CASSLYSSGGETQYF. CDR3 bases: TGTGCCAGCAGCTTATATTCCAGCGGGGGTGAGACCCAGTACTTC.

This chain links TRBV6-5 with TRBJ1-6, with 9 nucleotides matching TRBD1. The junction had 4 bases not matched to a gene; V was cut back by 3 bases and J by 1 base. Per germline, CDR1 MNHEY and CDR2 SVGAGI. There are 17 residues in the CDR3. The CDR3 loop is CASSYTGTGSYNSPLHF. As DNA, the CDR3 is TGTGCCAGCAGTTATACCGGGACAGGGTCCTATAATTCACCCCTCCACTTT.

A note on this clonotype: Its ends do not fully match the called genes, so a read error is possible. The chain joins TRBV12-3 or TRBV12-4 to TRBJ2-3; D is possibly TRBD2 (6 bases). This CDR3 is 14 amino acids long. Here the CDR3 reads CASIFGGAGDTQYF. The DNA of the CDR3 is TGTGCTAGCATTTTTGGAGGGGCAGGAGATACGCAGTATTTT.

CDR3 sequence reads: CASSQRWDRGYGYTF. For the CDR3, the DNA is TGTGCCAGCAGCCAAAGGTGGGACAGGGGCTATGGCTACACCTTC. The chain carries TRBV3-1 and TRBJ1-2, with 10 positions matching TRBD1. The germline V gene encodes CDR1 LGHDT and CDR2 YNNKEL (reference sequence). This CDR3 spans 15 amino acids. V gave up 2 bases and J gave up 4 bases; unmatched junction bases: 4.

The V call is TRBV5-5, the J call TRBJ1-6; 7 bases map to TRBD1. The V gene's germline CDR1 is SGHKS and CDR2 YYEKEE (reference sequence). V lost 3 bases and J lost 7; bases outside the gene matches: 10. The CDR3 totals 16 residues. The CDR3 region is CASSSRSGTENSPLHF. The DNA of the CDR3 is TGTGCCAGCAGCTCCCGATCCGGGACAGAGAATTCACCCCTCCACTTT.

The V gene is TRBV3-1, the J gene TRBJ2-1, with D tentatively TRBD2 (6 bases). Deletions cut 5 bases from V and 7 bases from J, with 12 bases between. The CDR3 length is 13 residues. Germline V gene lookup returns CDR1 LGHDT and CDR2 YNNKEL (reference sequence). The CDR3 bases are TGTGCCAGCAGCGGGGGGAGAAGGAATGAGCAGTTCTTC. As protein: CASSGGRRNEQFF.

The rearrangement uses TRBV29-1 and TRBJ2-1, with 10 bases fitting TRBD2. With V trimmed by 7 bases and J by 8 bases, 11 bases remained unmatched. Germline V gives CDR1 SQVTM, CDR2 ANQGSEA. CDR3 size: 14 residues. CDR3 bases: TGCAGCGCTGATTGGAGCGGGGGGGCCGATGAGCAGTTCTTC. Translating gives CSADWSGGADEQFF.

The chain uses TRBV12-3 or TRBV12-4 and TRBJ1-6; D not resolved. V lost 5 bases and J 8 bases, leaving 10 bases between the germline ends. This CDR3 has 13 amino acids. The CDR3 sequence is CASSARPDSPLHF. The DNA for the CDR3 is TGTGCCAGCAGTGCTCGACCGGATTCACCCCTCCACTTT.

This clonotype appeared a few times. V is TRBV28 and J is TRBJ2-3; no definite D call. This CDR3 region has 16 residues. The germline V and J ends were trimmed by 2 bases and 5 bases, with 17 bases remaining between them. Germline V gene data show CDR1 as MDHEN and CDR2 as SYDVKM. CDR3 region: CASSLAPVPPEDTQYF. Here the CDR3 DNA reads TGTGCCAGCAGTTTAGCCCCTGTACCCCCGGAAGATACGCAGTATTTT.

This clonotype has just one count. The chain employs TRBV5-1 and TRBJ2-5, with 9 positions matching TRBD1. Trimming removed 0 bases from V and 5 bases from J; junction bases left unmatched: 8. The length of the CDR3 is 16 residues. In germline, CDR1 is SGHRS, CDR2 YFSETQ. CDR3 nucleotides: TGCGCCAGCAGCTTGGCGCTGGGACAGGGCTGGGAGACCCAGTACTTC. This codes for CASSLALGQGWETQYF. The entire variable domain, with the rest obtained from reference TRBV5-1 and TRBJ2-5, is as follows: KAGVTQTPRYLIKTRGQQVTLSCSPISGHRSVSWYQQTPGQGLQFLFEYFSETQRNKGNFPGRFSGRQFSNSRSEMNVSTLELGDSALYLCASSLALGQGWETQYFGPGTRLLVL.

J is TRBJ2-4 and V is TRBV28; possibly TRBD1 for D (5 bases). Trimming took 3 bases from V and 7 from J, leaving 10 bases between them. CDR3 length equals 13 residues. Germline-derived CDR1 and CDR2 are MDHEN and SYDVKM. CDR3 sequence (DNA): TGTGCCAGCAGTTTTAGGGGTCCGAACATTCAGTACTTC. This sequence encodes CASSFRGPNIQYF.

The chain links TRBV7-2 to TRBJ2-7; D not resolved. This CDR3 is 14 amino acids long. Germline CDR1 SGHTA, CDR2 FQGNSA. V dropped 4 bases and J dropped 9 bases, with 19 bases sitting between them. Here the CDR3 DNA reads TGTACCAGCAGCTCAGAGCTAGGTACAGATACGCAGTACTTC. Amino acids: CTSSSELGTDTQYF.

This clonotype was found a few times. This sequence joins TRBV20-1 and TRBJ1-6; D is perhaps TRBD1 (5 bases). The germline CDR1 and CDR2 sequences are DFQATT and SNEGSKA (reference sequence). CDR3 length: 14 residues. Trimming cost V 8 bases and J 2 bases, with 13 bases left between them. The CDR3 sequence: CSTRPTAYNSPLHF. DNA for the CDR3: TGCAGTACCAGACCGACAGCCTATAATTCACCCCTCCACTTT.

The sample holds one count of this clonotype. V and J are TRBV5-1 and TRBJ2-5; perhaps TRBD1 as D (7 bases). Looked up from germline, CDR1 is SGHRS and CDR2 is YFSETQ. The CDR3 has 13 amino acids. The V end was cut by 2 bases, the J end by 11 bases, with 16 bases between. The CDR3 here is CASSFSGGYKQYF. DNA for the CDR3: TGCGCCAGCAGCTTTTCAGGGGGGTACAAGCAGTACTTC. The full variable domain, its missing parts supplied by reference TRBV5-1 and TRBJ2-5, is KAGVTQTPRYLIKTRGQQVTLSCSPISGHRSVSWYQQTPGQGLQFLFEYFSETQRNKGNFPGRFSGRQFSNSRSEMNVSTLELGDSALYLCASSFSGGYKQYFGPGTRLLVL.

This rearrangement joins TRBV2 to TRBJ1-4; 12 positions match TRBD1. This CDR3 has 18 amino acids. The V gene's germline CDR1 is SNHLY and CDR2 FYNNEI. V trimming: 3 bases; J trimming: 8 bases; junction bases outside the gene matches: 13. This CDR3 reads CASSDRDRGQTAVEKLFF. DNA of the CDR3: TGTGCCAGCAGTGACCGGGACAGGGGGCAAACGGCGGTCGAAAAACTGTTTTTT.